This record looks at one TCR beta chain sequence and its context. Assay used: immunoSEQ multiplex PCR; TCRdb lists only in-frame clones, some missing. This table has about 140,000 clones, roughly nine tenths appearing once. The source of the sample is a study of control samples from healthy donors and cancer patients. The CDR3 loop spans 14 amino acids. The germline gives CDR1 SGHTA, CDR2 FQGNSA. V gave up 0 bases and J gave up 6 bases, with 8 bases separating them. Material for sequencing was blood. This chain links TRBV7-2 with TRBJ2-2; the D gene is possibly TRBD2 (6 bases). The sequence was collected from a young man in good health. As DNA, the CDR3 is TGTGCCAGCAGCTTAGCTTGGGGGGCCGGGGAGCTGTTTTTT. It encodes CASSLAWGAGELFF.